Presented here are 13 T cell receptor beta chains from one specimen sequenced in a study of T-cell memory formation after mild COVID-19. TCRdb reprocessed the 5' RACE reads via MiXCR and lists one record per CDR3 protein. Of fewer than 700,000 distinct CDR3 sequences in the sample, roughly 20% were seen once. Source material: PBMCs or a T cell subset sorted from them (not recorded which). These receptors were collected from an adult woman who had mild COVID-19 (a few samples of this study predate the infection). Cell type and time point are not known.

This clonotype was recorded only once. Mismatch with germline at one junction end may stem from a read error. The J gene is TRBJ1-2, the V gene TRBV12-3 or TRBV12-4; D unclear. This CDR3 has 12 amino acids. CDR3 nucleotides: TGTGACAGCAGTTCTAGATCTCAGGGCTACACCTTC. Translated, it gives CDSSSRSQGYTF.

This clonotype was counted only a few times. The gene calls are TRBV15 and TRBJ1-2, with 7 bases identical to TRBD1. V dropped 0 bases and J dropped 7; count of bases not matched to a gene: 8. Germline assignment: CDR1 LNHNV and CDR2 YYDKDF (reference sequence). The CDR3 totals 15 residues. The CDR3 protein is CATSRDREGASGYTF. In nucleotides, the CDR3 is TGTGCCACCAGCAGAGATCGAGAGGGGGCGAGTGGCTACACCTTC.

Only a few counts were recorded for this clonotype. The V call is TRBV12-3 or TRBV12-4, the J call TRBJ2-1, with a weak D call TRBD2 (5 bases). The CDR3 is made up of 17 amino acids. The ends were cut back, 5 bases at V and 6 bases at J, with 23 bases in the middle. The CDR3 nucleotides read TGTGCCAGCAGTCGCCCGGAGCGAAGCGGAGATGGCAATGAGCAGTTCTTC. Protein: CASSRPERSGDGNEQFF.

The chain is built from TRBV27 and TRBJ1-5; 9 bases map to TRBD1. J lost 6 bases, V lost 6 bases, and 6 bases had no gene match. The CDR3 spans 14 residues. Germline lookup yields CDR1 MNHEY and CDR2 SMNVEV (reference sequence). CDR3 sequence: CASRPTGGRQPQHF. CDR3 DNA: TGTGCCAGCAGACCAACAGGGGGCCGTCAGCCCCAGCATTTT.

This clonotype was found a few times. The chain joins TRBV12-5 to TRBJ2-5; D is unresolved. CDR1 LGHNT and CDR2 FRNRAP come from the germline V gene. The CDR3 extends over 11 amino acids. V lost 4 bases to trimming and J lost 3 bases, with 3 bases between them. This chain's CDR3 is CASGWEETQYF. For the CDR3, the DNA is TGTGCTAGTGGTTGGGAAGAGACCCAGTACTTC. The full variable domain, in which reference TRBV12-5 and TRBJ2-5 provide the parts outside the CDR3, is DARVTQTPRHKVTEMGQEVTMRCQPILGHNTVFWYRQTMMQGLELLAYFRNRAPLDDSGMPKDRFSAEMPDATLATLKIQPSEPRDSAVYFCASGWEETQYFGPGTRLLVL.

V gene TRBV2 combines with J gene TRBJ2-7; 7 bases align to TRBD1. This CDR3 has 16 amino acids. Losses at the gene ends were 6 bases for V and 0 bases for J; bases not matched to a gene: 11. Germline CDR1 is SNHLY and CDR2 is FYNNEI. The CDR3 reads CASRGPTGSSSYEQYF. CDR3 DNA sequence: TGTGCCAGCAGGGGACCGACAGGGTCCAGCTCCTACGAGCAGTACTTC.

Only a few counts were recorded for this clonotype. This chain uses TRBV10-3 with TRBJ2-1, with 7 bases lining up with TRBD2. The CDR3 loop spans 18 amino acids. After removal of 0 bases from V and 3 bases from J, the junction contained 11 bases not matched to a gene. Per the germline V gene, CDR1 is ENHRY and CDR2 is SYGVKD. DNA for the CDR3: TGTGCCATCAGTGAGTCTGTAAGAGAGGTAGCGGGCTACAATGAGCAGTTCTTC. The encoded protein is CAISESVREVAGYNEQFF.

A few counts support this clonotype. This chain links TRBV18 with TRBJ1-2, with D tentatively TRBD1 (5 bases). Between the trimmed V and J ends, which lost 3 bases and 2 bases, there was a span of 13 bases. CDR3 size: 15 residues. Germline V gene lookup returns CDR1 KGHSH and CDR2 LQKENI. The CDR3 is CASSPFQGPNYGYTF. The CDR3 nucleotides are TGTGCCAGCTCACCGTTCCAGGGCCCCAACTATGGCTACACCTTC. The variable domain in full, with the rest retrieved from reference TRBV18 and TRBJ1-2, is NAGVMQNPRHLVRRRGQEARLRCSPMKGHSHVYWYRQLPEEGLKFMVYLQKENIIDESGMPKERFSAEFPKEGPSILRIQQVVRGDSAAYFCASSPFQGPNYGYTFGSGTRLTVV.

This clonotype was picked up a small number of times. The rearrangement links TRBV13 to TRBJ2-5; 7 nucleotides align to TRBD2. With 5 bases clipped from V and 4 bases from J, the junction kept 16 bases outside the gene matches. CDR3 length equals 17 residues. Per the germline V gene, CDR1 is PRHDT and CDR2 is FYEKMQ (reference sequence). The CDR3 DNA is TGTGCCAGCAGCCAATGGCGGGAGAGGGGTTTTGGAGAGACCCAGTACTTC. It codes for CASSQWRERGFGETQYF.

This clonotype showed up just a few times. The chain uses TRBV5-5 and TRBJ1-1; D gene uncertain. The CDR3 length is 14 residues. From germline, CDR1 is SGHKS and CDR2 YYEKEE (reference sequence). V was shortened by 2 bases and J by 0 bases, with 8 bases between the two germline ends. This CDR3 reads CASSLYTVNTEAFF. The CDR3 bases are TGTGCCAGCAGCTTATATACGGTGAACACTGAAGCTTTCTTT.

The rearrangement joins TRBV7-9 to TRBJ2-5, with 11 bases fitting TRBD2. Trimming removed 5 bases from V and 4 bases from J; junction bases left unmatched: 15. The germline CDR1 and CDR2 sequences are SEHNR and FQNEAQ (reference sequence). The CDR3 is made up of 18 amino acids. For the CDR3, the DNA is TGTGCCAGCAGCGCCCTCCCCATAGCGGGGGGGCCCTTAGAGACCCAGTACTTC. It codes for CASSALPIAGGPLETQYF. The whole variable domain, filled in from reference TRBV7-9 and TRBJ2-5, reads DTGVSQNPRHKITKRGQNVTFRCDPISEHNRLYWYRQTLGQGPEFLTYFQNEAQLEKSRLLSDRFSAERPKGSFSTLEIQRTEQGDSAMYLCASSALPIAGGPLETQYFGPGTRLLVL.

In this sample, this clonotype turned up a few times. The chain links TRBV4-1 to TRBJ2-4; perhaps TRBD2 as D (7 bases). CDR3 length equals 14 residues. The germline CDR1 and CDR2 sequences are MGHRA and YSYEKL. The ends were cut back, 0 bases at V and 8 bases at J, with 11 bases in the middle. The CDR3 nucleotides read TGCGCCAGCAGCCAAGAGGGAGGGGGACACATTCAGTACTTC. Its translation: CASSQEGGGHIQYF.

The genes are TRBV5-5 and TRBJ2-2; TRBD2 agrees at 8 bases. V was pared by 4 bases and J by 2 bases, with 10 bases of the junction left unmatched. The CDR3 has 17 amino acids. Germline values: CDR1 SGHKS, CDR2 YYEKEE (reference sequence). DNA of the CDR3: TGTGCCAGCAGCAGAAAAATTAGCGGGGAAAACACCGGGGAGCTGTTTTTT. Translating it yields CASSRKISGENTGELFF.